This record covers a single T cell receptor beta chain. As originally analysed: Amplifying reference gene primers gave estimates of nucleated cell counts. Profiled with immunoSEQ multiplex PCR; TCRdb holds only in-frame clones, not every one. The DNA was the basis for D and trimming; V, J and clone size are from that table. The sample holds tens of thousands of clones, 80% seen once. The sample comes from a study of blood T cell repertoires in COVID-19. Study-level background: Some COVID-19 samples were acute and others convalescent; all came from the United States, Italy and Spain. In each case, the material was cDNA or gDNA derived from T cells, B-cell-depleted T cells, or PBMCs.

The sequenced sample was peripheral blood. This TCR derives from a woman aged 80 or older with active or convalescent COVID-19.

The DNA for the CDR3 is TGTGCCAGCAGTGAATGGGGCGGAACCTACGAGCAGTACTTC. Encoded protein: CASSEWGGTYEQYF. V is TRBV25-1 and J is TRBJ2-7, with a weak D call TRBD1 (5 bases). Trimming stripped 1 base from V and 2 bases from J, with 9 bases between. This CDR3 is built from 14 residues. Germline V gene data show CDR1 as MGHDK and CDR2 as SYGVNS.